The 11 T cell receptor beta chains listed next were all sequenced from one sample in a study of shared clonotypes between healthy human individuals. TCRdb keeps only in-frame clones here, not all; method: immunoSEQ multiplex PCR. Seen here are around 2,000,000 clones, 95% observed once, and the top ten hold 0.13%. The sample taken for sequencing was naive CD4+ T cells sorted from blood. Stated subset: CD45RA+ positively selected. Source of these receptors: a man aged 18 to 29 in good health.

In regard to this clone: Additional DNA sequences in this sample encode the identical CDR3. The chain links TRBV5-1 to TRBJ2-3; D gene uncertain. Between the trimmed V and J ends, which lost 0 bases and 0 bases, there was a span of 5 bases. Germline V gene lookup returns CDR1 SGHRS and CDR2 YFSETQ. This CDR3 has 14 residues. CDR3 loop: CASSLDGSTDTQYF. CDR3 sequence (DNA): TGCGCCAGCAGCTTGGACGGCAGCACAGATACGCAGTATTTT.

Here the CDR3 DNA reads TGTGCCAGTAGTATAGGGTTCACTGAAGCTTTCTTT. Amino acid sequence: CASSIGFTEAFF. The J gene is TRBJ1-1, the V gene TRBV19; no clear D gene. Trimming took off 1 base at V and 4 bases at J, with 4 bases between the two ends. From germline, CDR1 is LNHDA and CDR2 SQIVND (reference sequence). CDR3 size: 12 residues.

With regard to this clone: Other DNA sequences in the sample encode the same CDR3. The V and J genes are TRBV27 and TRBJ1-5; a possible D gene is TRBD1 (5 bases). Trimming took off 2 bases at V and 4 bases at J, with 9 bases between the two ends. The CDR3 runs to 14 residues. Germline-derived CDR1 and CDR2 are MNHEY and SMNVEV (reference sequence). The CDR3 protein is CASSLGTVNQPQHF. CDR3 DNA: TGTGCCAGCAGTTTAGGGACGGTGAATCAGCCCCAGCATTTT.

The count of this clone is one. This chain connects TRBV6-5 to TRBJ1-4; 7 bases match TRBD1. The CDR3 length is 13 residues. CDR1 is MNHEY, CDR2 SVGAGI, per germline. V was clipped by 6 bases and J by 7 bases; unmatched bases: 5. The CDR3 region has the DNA TGTGCCAGCAGAGCCGGGACAGTTGAAAAACTGTTTTTT. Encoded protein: CASRAGTVEKLFF.

As DNA, the CDR3 is TGTGCCAGCAGTTCGACAGGGGTGACGAACACTGAAGCTTTCTTT. Encoded protein: CASSSTGVTNTEAFF. J is TRBJ1-1 and V is TRBV6-6; 8 nucleotides align to TRBD1. V shed 4 bases, J shed 1 base, and the junction held 5 bases outside the gene matches. Germline CDR1 and CDR2: MNHNY and SVGAGI (reference sequence). The CDR3 runs 15 residues.

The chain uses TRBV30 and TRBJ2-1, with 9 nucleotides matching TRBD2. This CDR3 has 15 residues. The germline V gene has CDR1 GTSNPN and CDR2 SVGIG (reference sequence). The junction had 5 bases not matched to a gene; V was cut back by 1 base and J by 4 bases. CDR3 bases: TGTGCCTGGAGTGCGGGGCTAGCGGGATACAATGAGCAGTTCTTC. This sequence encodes CAWSAGLAGYNEQFF.

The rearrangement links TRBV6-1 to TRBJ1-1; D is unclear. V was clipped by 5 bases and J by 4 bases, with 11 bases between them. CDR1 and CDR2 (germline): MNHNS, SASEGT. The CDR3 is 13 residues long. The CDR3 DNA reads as TGTGCCAGCAGTATAGATGAGGGCACTGAAGCTTTCTTT. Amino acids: CASSIDEGTEAFF.

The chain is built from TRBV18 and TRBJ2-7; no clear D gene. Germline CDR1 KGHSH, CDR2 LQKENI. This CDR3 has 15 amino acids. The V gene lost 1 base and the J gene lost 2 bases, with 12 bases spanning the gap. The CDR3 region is CASSPLSQRTYEQYF. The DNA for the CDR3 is TGTGCCAGCTCACCACTATCACAACGAACCTACGAGCAGTACTTC.

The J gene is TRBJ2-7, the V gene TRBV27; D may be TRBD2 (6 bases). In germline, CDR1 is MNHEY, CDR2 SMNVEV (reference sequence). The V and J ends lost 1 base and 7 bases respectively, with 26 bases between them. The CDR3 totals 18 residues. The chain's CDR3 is CASSLLQVSTRGLGEQYF. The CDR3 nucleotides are TGTGCCAGCAGTTTATTGCAGGTTTCGACTAGAGGTCTGGGAGAGCAGTACTTC.

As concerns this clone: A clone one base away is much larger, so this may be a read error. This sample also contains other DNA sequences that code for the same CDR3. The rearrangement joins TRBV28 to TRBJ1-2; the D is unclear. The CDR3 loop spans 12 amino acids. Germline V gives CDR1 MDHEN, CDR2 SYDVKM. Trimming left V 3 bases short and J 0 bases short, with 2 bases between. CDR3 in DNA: TGTGCCAGCAGTTTGTCTAACTATGGCTACACCTTC. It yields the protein CASSLSNYGYTF.

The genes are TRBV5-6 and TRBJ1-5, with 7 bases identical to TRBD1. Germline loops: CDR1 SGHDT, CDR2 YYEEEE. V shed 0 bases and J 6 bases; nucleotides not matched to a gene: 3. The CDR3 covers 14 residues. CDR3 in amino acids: CASSLGQGVQPQHF. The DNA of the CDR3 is TGTGCCAGCAGCTTGGGACAGGGAGTTCAGCCCCAGCATTTT.